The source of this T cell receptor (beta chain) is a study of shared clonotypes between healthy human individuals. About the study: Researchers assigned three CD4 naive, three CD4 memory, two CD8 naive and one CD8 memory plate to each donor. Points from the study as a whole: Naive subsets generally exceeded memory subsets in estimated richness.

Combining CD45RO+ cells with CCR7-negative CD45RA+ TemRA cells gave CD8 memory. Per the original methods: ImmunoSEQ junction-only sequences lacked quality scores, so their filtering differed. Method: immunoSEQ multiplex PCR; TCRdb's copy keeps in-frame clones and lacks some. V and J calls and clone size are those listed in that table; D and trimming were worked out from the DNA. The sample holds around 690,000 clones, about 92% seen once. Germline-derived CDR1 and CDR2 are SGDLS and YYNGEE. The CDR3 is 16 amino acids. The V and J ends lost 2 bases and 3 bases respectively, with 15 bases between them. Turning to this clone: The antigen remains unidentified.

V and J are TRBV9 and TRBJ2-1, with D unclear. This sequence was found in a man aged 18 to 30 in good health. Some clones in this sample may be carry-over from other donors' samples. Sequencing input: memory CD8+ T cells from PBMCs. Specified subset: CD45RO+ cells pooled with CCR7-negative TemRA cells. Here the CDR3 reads CASSVRPSALYNEQFF. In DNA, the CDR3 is TGTGCCAGCAGCGTTCGCCCCTCGGCCCTCTACAATGAGCAGTTCTTC.